This TCR beta chain appears in the sequencing data of a study of memory CD4+ T cells and cytomegalovirus serostatus. About the study: Healthy Belgian adult donors included about 10 CMV-positive and some 25 CMV-negative people. Broader study findings: CMV serostatus prediction reached median AUC approximately 0.95, or 0.91 with US-trained model.

Points on this clone: What it binds is not known.

Study processing details: After removing out-of-frame reads, around 2,000,000 distinct TCRbeta sequences remained. Repertoires were generated with immunoSEQ multiplex PCR, while TCRdb's copy carries only in-frame clones and drops some. V and J calls and clone size are copied from that table; D and trimming were computed from the DNA. Of 40,000 to 55,000 clones in the sample, about four fifths were seen once. CDR3 length: 15 residues. Germline V gene data show CDR1 as SGHTA and CDR2 as FQGNSA. V lost 5 bases and J 8 bases, leaving 20 bases between the germline ends. Single viable CD3+CD4+CD8-CD45RO+ cells were sorted as the memory CD4+ T cells. After thawing, CD4+ T cells were positively selected.

The specimen was memory CD4+ T cells from blood. This chain uses TRBV7-2 with TRBJ2-3; a possible D gene is TRBD2 (6 bases). This clonotype was obtained from an adult in good health and CMV-seropositive. The CDR3 reads CASSTGAWEAPTQYF. CDR3 coding DNA: TGTGCCAGCAGCACCGGCGCGTGGGAGGCCCCTACGCAGTATTTT.